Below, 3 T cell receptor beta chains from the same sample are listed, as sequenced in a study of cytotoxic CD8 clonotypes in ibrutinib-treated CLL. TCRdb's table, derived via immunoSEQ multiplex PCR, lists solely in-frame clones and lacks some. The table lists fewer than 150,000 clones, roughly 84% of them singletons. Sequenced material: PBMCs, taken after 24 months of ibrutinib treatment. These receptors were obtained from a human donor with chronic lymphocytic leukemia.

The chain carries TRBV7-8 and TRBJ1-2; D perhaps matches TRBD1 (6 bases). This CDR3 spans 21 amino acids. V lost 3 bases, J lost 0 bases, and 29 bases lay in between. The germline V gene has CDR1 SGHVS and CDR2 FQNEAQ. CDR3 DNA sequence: TGTGCCAGCAGCTTCTTGAGGGGGGGGGTCCGCCGATCGGATCCTAACTATGGCTACACCTTC. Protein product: CASSFLRGGVRRSDPNYGYTF.

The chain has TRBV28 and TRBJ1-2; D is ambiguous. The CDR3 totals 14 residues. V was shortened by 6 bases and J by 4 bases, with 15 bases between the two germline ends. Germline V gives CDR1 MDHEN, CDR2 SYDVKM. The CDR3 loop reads CASSLVQIPYGYTF. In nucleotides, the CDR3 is TGTGCCAGCAGCCTAGTGCAGATTCCCTATGGCTACACCTTC.

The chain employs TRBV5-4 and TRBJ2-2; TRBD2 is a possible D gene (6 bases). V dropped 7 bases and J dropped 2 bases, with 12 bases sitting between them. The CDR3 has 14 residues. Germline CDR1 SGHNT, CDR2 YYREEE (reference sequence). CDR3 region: CASGAGLNTGELFF. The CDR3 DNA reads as TGTGCCAGCGGGGCGGGACTCAACACCGGGGAGCTGTTTTTT.